Listed here are 7 T cell receptor beta chains from one sample, sequenced in a study of early T cells in non-severe SARS-CoV-2 infection. TCRdb processed the 5' RACE reads anew with MiXCR; each CDR3 protein has one entry. This repertoire shows fewer than 40,000 distinct CDR3 sequences, 6% to 7% found once; its top ten account for 2.5% to 3%. Sequenced material: whole blood. All receptors derive from an adult who was a healthcare worker with PCR-confirmed SARS-CoV-2 infection or an uninfected control (not recorded which).

This clonotype was seen many times. The chain joins TRBV2 to TRBJ1-6; the D is unclear. The CDR3 runs 12 residues. Trimming removed 0 bases at V and 16 bases at J, with 10 bases between. Germline loops: CDR1 SNHLY, CDR2 FYNNEI. CDR3: CASSEAYSGLHF. CDR3 nucleotides: TGTGCCAGCAGTGAAGCGTATTCTGGGCTCCACTTT.

This clonotype appeared many times. The CDR3 DNA reads TGTGCCAGCAGCACCCGTAGAATAAGGGGAGATACGCAGTATTTT. Encoded protein: CASSTRRIRGDTQYF. The chain employs TRBV9 and TRBJ2-3, with D possibly TRBD1 on 5 matching bases. V was shortened by 4 bases and J by 5 bases, with 17 bases between the two germline ends. The CDR3 loop spans 15 amino acids. Germline CDR1 reads SGDLS; CDR2 reads YYNGEE.

This clonotype has a handful of counts. V is TRBV10-1 and J is TRBJ2-7; 9 positions agree with TRBD1. CDR1 and CDR2 from the germline V gene are WNHNN and SYGVQD (reference sequence). This CDR3 has 15 amino acids. With 3 bases clipped from V and 7 bases from J, the junction kept 10 bases outside the gene matches. The CDR3 here is CASSDYRGPSREQYF. The CDR3 DNA follows: TGCGCCAGCAGTGATTACAGGGGGCCTTCCAGGGAGCAGTACTTC.

This clonotype was seen repeatedly, ten times or more. The V call is TRBV27, the J call TRBJ2-1; 10 nucleotides agree with TRBD2. The CDR3 extends over 18 amino acids. Germline lookup yields CDR1 MNHEY and CDR2 SMNVEV (reference sequence). V dropped 0 bases and J dropped 6; count of bases not matched to a gene: 11. Here the CDR3 reads CASSLSVILAGRFNEQFF. The CDR3 DNA sequence: TGTGCCAGCAGTTTATCTGTTATACTAGCGGGAAGGTTCAATGAGCAGTTCTTC.

The chain couples TRBV3-1 to TRBJ1-5, with D maybe TRBD1 (5 bases). The V gene lost 2 bases and the J gene lost 3 bases, with 8 bases spanning the gap. The CDR3 totals 14 residues. Germline CDR1 reads LGHDT; CDR2 reads YNNKEL (reference sequence). CDR3 region: CASSQSRDNQPQHF. The CDR3 DNA follows: TGTGCCAGCAGCCAATCCAGGGACAATCAGCCCCAGCATTTT. Together with reference TRBV3-1 and TRBJ1-5, the CDR3 gives the full variable domain: DTAVSQTPKYLVTQMGNDKSIKCEQNLGHDTMYWYKQDSKKFLKIMFSYNNKELIINETVPNRFSPKSPDKAHLNLHINSLELGDSAVYFCASSQSRDNQPQHFGDGTRLSIL.

In its sample, this clonotype ranks as medium-sized. The genes are TRBV3-1 and TRBJ2-1; the match to TRBD2 covers 9 bases. The V segment lost 0 bases and the J segment 4 bases; nucleotides outside the gene matches: 4. CDR1 LGHDT and CDR2 YNNKEL come from the germline V gene (reference sequence). This CDR3 is 16 amino acids long. The DNA for the CDR3 is TGTGCCAGCAGCCAAGATTGGCTAGCGGGGTACAATGAGCAGTTCTTC. Its protein is CASSQDWLAGYNEQFF.

This clonotype was picked up many times. The chain joins TRBV19 to TRBJ2-1, with D perhaps assigned TRBD1 or TRBD2 (5 bases each). Germline assignment: CDR1 LNHDA and CDR2 SQIVND (reference sequence). V was pared by 8 bases and J by 7 bases, with 21 bases between. The CDR3 totals 15 residues. The CDR3 nucleotides read TGTGCCAGTGAAAAGTCTCCGGGACCAAGGAATGAGCAGTTCTTC. This codes for CASEKSPGPRNEQFF.